This T cell receptor (beta chain) was observed in a study of control samples from healthy donors and cancer patients. The J segment lost 8 bases and the V segment lost 7 bases, leaving 12 bases of the junction unmatched. CDR3 length: 15 amino acids. CDR1 is MNHEY, CDR2 SVGAGI, per germline. Produced via immunoSEQ multiplex PCR; TCRdb's table is partial and in-frame only. The sample consists of around 71,000 clones, approximately 90% of them appearing once. J is TRBJ2-2 and V is TRBV6-5; 8 bases match TRBD2. The sequenced sample consisted of PBMCs. The clonotype comes from a woman between 45 and 65 years old with colorectal cancer. The DNA for the CDR3 is TGTGCCAGCATGGGCGGGAGGACGTCTTGGGGGGAGCTGTTTTTT. As protein: CASMGGRTSWGELFF.